This entry lists 5 T cell receptor beta chains sequenced from one sample in a study of T-cell memory formation after mild COVID-19. MiXCR, run by TCRdb on the 5' RACE reads, gives a single entry per CDR3 protein. This sample has 540,000 or so distinct CDR3 sequences; roughly 20% occur once, and the top ten carry under 15%. The sequenced material came from PBMCs or a T cell subset sorted from them (not recorded which). Source of these receptors: an adult woman who had mild COVID-19 (a few samples of this study predate the infection). Cell type and time point are not known.

This sequence joins TRBV29-1 and TRBJ1-1, with D possibly being TRBD1 (5 bases). Germline lookup yields CDR1 SQVTM and CDR2 ANQGSEA. The CDR3 is made up of 11 amino acids. V lost 4 bases, J lost 4 bases, and 7 bases lay in between. CDR3 sequence: CSVAGPTEAFF. DNA for the CDR3: TGCAGCGTTGCAGGGCCCACTGAAGCTTTCTTT. Drawing the rest from reference TRBV29-1 and TRBJ1-1, the complete variable domain is SAVISQKPSRDICQRGTSLTIQCQVDSQVTMMFWYRQQPGQSLTLIATANQGSEATYESGFVIDKFPISRPNLTFSTLTVSNMSPEDSSIYLCSVAGPTEAFFGQGTRLTVV.

The CDR3 DNA reads TGTGCCCCACAAGGACTGAACACTGAAGCTTTCTTT. It codes for CAPQGLNTEAFF. The chain joins TRBV9 to TRBJ1-1; D ambiguous. CDR1 and CDR2 from the germline V gene are SGDLS and YYNGEE. The CDR3 length is 12 residues. Trimming removed 10 bases at V and 0 bases at J, with 10 bases between.

A few counts support this clonotype. The chain uses TRBV5-1 and TRBJ1-1; D gene unclear. The CDR3 contains 13 residues. The germline V gene has CDR1 SGHRS and CDR2 YFSETQ. V lost 0 bases and J 7 bases, leaving 10 bases between the germline ends. In nucleotides, the CDR3 is TGCGCCAGCAGCTTGGTCCCAGAAAATGAAGCTTTCTTT. This encodes CASSLVPENEAFF. Complete variable domain (other parts from reference TRBV5-1 and TRBJ1-1): KAGVTQTPRYLIKTRGQQVTLSCSPISGHRSVSWYQQTPGQGLQFLFEYFSETQRNKGNFPGRFSGRQFSNSRSEMNVSTLELGDSALYLCASSLVPENEAFFGQGTRLTVV.

V usage is TRBV11-2 and J usage is TRBJ2-7, with a possible D match to TRBD1 (5 bases). Looked up from germline, CDR1 is SGHAT and CDR2 is FQNNGV. Trimming shortened V by 7 bases and J by 4 bases, and 29 bases separated the two germline ends. The CDR3 covers 18 residues. CDR3 loop: CASTTRPVKGLPSYEQYF. Written as DNA, the CDR3 is TGTGCCAGCACCACTCGCCCGGTGAAGGGGTTACCGTCGTACGAGCAGTACTTC.

The V call is TRBV20-1, the J call TRBJ1-2; no reliable D call. With 0 bases removed from V and 0 bases from J, the gap between germline ends came to 5 bases. Germline V lookup: CDR1 DFQATT, CDR2 SNEGSKA (reference sequence). The CDR3 runs 13 residues. Here the CDR3 reads CSARDRANYGYTF. The DNA of the CDR3 is TGCAGTGCTAGAGATCGGGCTAACTATGGCTACACCTTC.